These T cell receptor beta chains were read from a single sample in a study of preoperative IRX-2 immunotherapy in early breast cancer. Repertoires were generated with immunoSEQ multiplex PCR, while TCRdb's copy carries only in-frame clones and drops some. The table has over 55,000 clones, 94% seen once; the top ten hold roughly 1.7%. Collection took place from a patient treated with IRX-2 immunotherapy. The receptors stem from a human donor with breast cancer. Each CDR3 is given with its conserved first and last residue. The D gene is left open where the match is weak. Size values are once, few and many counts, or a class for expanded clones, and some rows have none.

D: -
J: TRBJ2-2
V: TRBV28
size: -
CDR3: CASSWVLNTGELFF
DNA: TGTGCCAGCAGTTGGGTCTTGAACACCGGGGAGCTGTTTTTT

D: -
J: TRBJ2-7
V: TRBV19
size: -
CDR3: CASKPPDSPYEQYF
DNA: TGTGCCAGTAAACCCCCCGATTCCCCCTACGAGCAGTACTTC

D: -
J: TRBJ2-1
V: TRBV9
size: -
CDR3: CASSVGGGGYNEQFF
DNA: TGTGCCAGCAGCGTAGGAGGGGGAGGATACAATGAGCAGTTCTTC

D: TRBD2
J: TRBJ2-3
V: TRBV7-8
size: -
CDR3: CASGLGLAVMDTQYF
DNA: TGTGCCAGCGGCCTCGGACTAGCAGTCATGGATACGCAGTATTTT

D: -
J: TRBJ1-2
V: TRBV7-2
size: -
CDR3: CASSLVEGYGYTF
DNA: TGTGCCAGCAGCTTAGTAGAGGGTTATGGCTACACCTTC

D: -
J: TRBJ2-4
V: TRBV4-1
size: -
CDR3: CASSQDSGRGIQYF
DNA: TGCGCCAGCAGCCAAGATTCGGGCAGGGGCATTCAGTACTTC

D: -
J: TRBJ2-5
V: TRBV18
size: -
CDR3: CASSPELETQYF
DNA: TGTGCCAGCTCACCGGAATTAGAGACCCAGTACTTC

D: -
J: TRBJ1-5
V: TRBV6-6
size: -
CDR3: CASVGQGGQPQHF
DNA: TGTGCCAGCGTGGGGCAGGGTGGTCAGCCCCAGCATTTT

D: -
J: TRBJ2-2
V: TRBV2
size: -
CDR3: CASSISSGGELFF
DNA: TGTGCCAGCAGTATTAGTAGTGGCGGGGAGCTGTTTTTT

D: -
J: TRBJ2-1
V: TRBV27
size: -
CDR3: CASSLWGGQAANEQFF
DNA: TGTGCCAGCAGTTTATGGGGCGGGCAAGCTGCGAATGAGCAGTTCTTC

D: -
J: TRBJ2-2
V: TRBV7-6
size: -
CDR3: CASSLAWATGELFF
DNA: TGTGCCAGCAGCTTAGCATGGGCGACCGGGGAGCTGTTTTTT

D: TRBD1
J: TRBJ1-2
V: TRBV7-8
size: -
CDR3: CASSTVPGQGGNGYTF
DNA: TGTGCCAGCAGCACAGTCCCGGGACAGGGTGGCAATGGCTACACCTTC

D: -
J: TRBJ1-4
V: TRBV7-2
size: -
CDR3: CASSLTWAAGDEKLFF
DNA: TGTGCCAGCAGCTTAACTTGGGCCGCGGGTGATGAAAAACTGTTTTTT

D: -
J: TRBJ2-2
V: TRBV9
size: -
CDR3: CASSVFGLAVTGELFF
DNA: TGTGCCAGCAGCGTATTCGGCTTAGCGGTCACCGGGGAGCTGTTTTTT

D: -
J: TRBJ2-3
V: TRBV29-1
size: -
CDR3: CSVYGTYTDTQYF
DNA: TGCAGCGTTTATGGGACCTACACAGATACGCAGTATTTT

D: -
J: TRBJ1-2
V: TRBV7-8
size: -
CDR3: CASSLGGSDYGYTF
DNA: TGTGCCAGCAGCTTAGGCGGCAGTGACTATGGCTACACCTTC

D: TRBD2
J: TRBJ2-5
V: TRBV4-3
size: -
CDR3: CASSQDPGGQETQYF
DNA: TGCGCCAGCAGCCAAGATCCGGGGGGGCAAGAGACCCAGTACTTC

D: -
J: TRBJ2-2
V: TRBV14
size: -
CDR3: CASSRRTDTGELFF
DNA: TGTGCCAGCAGTCGTCGGACTGACACCGGGGAGCTGTTTTTT

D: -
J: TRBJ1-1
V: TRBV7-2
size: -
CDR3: CASSLNAGDDTEAFF
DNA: TGTGCCAGCAGCTTAAATGCAGGGGATGACACTGAAGCTTTCTTT

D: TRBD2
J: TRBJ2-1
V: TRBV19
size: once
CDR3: CASSIMASGSERFF
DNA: TGTGCCAGTAGTATTATGGCTAGCGGGAGTGAAAGATTCTTC

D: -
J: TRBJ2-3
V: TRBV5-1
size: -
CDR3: CASSLGGYFSTDTQYF
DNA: TGCGCCAGCAGCTTGGGAGGGTATTTTAGCACAGATACGCAGTATTTT

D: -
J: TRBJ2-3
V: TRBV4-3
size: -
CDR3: CASSQDRFTDTQYF
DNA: TGCGCCAGCAGCCAAGACAGGTTCACAGATACGCAGTATTTT

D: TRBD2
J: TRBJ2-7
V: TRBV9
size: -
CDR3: CASSLAGTYEQYF
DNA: TGTGCCAGCAGCCTAGCGGGGACCTACGAGCAGTACTTC

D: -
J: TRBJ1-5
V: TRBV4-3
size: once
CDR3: CASSQAGNQPQHF
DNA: TGCGCCAGCAGCCAGGCAGGGAATCAGCCCCAGCATTTT

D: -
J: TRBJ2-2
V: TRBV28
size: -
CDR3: CASKAPRLGRTGELFF
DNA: TGTGCCAGCAAGGCCCCCCGACTAGGCCGTACCGGGGAGCTGTTTTTT

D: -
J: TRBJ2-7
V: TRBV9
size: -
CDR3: CASSPPGTLSYEQYF
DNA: TGTGCCAGCAGCCCCCCAGGCACCCTATCCTACGAGCAGTACTTC

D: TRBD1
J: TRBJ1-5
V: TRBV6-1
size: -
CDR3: CASTLTGVAQPQHF
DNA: TGTGCCAGCACCTTGACAGGGGTGGCTCAGCCCCAGCATTTT

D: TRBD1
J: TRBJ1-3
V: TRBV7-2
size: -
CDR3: CASSEGAGGNTIYF
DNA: TGTGCCAGCAGCGAGGGGGCGGGTGGAAACACCATATATTTT

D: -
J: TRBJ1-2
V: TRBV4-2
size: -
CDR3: CASSLWGDYYGYTF
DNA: TGTGCCAGCAGCTTGTGGGGGGACTACTATGGCTACACCTTC

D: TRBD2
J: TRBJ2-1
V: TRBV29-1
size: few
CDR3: CSVVGLAGIEQFF
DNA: TGCAGCGTTGTCGGACTAGCGGGAATTGAGCAGTTCTTC

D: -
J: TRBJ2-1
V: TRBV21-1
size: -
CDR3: CASSPRGGSGSGYNEQFF
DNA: TGTGCCAGCAGCCCAAGGGGGGGTAGCGGGAGTGGATACAATGAGCAGTTCTTC

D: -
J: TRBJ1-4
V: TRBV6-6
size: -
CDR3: CASRNEKLFF
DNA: TGTGCCAGCCGTAATGAAAAACTGTTTTTT

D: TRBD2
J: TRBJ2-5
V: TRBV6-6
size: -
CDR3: CASSYPQRGAVETQYF
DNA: TGTGCCAGCAGTTACCCTCAGCGGGGTGCGGTAGAGACCCAGTACTTC

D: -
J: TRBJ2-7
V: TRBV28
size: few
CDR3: CASSLRVPEQYF
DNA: TGTGCCAGCAGTTTAAGGGTTCCCGAGCAGTACTTC

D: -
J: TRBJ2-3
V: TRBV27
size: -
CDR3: CASSLYRKNLGTDTQYF
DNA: TGTGCCAGCAGTTTATACCGGAAGAATTTGGGCACAGATACGCAGTATTTT

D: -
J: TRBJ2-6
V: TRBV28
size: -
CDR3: CASSLGGAASSGANVLTF
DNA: TGTGCCAGCAGTTTAGGAGGAGCGGCAAGCTCTGGGGCCAACGTCCTGACTTTC

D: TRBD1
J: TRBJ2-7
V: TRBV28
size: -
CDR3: CASSFRDRGIDEQYF
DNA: TGTGCCAGCAGTTTTCGCGACAGGGGGATCGACGAGCAGTACTTC

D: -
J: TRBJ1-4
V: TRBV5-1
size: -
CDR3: CASSLGREPATNEKLFF
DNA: TGCGCCAGCAGCTTGGGTAGAGAGCCTGCAACTAATGAAAAACTGTTTTTT

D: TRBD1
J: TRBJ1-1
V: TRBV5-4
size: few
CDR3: CASSLGQGGPEAFF
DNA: TGTGCCAGCAGCCTGGGACAGGGTGGCCCTGAAGCTTTCTTT

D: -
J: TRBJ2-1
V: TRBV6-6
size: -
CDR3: CASILVSPYNEQFF
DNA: TGTGCCAGCATTCTGGTGTCCCCCTACAATGAGCAGTTCTTC

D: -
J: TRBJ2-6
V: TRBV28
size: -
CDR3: CASTDPGTGANVLTF
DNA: TGTGCCAGCACCGACCCGGGGACTGGGGCCAACGTCCTGACTTTC

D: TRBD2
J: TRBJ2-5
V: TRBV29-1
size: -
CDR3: CSVGLAGDF
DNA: TGCAGCGTTGGCCTAGCGGGGGACTTC

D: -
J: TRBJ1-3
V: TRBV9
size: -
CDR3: CASSAGRLSGNTIYF
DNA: TGTGCCAGCAGCGCTGGACGGCTCTCTGGAAACACCATATATTTT

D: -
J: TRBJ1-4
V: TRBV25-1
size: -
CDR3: CASSELSNEKLFF
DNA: TGTGCCAGCAGTGAACTCAGTAATGAAAAACTGTTTTTT

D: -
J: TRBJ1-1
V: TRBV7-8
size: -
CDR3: CASSLETEAFF
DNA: TGTGCCAGCAGCTTAGAAACTGAAGCTTTCTTT

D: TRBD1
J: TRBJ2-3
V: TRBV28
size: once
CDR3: CASSSPGQHTQYF
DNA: TGTGCCAGCAGTTCGCCGGGACAGCATACGCAGTATTTT

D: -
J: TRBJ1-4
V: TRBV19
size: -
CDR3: CASSPRRGATNEKLFF
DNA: TGTGCCAGTAGCCCCCGGAGGGGTGCAACTAATGAAAAACTGTTTTTT

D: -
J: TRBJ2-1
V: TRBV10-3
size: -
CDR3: CAISESSEQFF
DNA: TGTGCCATCAGTGAGTCGAGTGAGCAGTTCTTC

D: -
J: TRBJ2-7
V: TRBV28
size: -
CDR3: CASSLYGTLVSYEQYF
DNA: TGTGCCAGCAGCCTTTACGGGACGTTGGTCTCCTACGAGCAGTACTTC

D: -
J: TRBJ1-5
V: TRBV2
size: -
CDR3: CASSTGMEPQHF
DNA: TGTGCCAGCAGTACAGGCATGGAGCCCCAGCATTTT

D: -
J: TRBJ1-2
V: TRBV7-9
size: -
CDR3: CASSLSDYGYTF
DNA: TGTGCCAGCAGCTTGAGTGACTATGGCTACACCTTC

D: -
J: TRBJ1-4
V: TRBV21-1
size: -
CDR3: CASGWTGRASNEKLFF
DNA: TGTGCCAGCGGATGGACAGGGAGGGCGTCTAATGAAAAACTGTTTTTT